This entry concerns a single TCR beta chain. These data belong to a study of blood T cell repertoires in COVID-19. Study in general: The origin of the acute and convalescent COVID-19 samples was the United States, Italy and Spain. PBMCs, B-cell-depleted T cells, or T cells provided the cDNA or gDNA that made up the material.

There are 14 residues in the CDR3. Germline trimming cut 5 bases from V and 6 bases from J; bases unmatched to any gene: 5. Germline V gene sequence: CDR1 LNHDA, CDR2 SQIVND (reference sequence). Original data processing: Scientists estimated how many nucleated cells there were by amplifying reference gene primers. Profiling relied on immunoSEQ multiplex PCR, and the TCRdb table lists in-frame clones only, not all of them. That table gives V, J and clone size, and the DNA gave D and trimming. The data hold some 200,000 clones, with approximately 90% observed a single time. This chain joins TRBV19 and TRBJ1-1; 11 bases align to TRBD1. This receptor was taken from a man aged 55 to 70 with active or convalescent COVID-19. The sample comprised peripheral blood. The DNA of the CDR3 is TGTGCCAGTAGTTTAGGACAGGGGGCCGCTGAAGCTTTCTTT. It is translated as CASSLGQGAAEAFF.